These 11 T cell receptor beta chains were sequenced from one sample in a study of OX40 agonist ivuxolimab in advanced cancers. Some clones are missing from TCRdb's copy, which holds only in-frame ones; the method was immunoSEQ multiplex PCR. In the table there are about 15,000 clones, 86% of which are singletons. Sequenced material: CD4+ or CD8+ T cells sorted from blood, taken in a trial of the OX40 agonist ivuxolimab. The source is an adult with an advanced solid tumor such as melanoma, head and neck, liver or kidney cancer.

The V gene is TRBV5-1, the J gene TRBJ2-7; 7 positions match TRBD1. This CDR3 has 13 residues. Germline trimming cut 3 bases from V and 5 bases from J; bases unmatched to any gene: 5. Germline assignment: CDR1 SGHRS and CDR2 YFSETQ. The CDR3 DNA is TGCGCCAGCAGCTCAGACAGGGCCGACGAGCAGTACTTC. Its protein product is CASSSDRADEQYF.

This sequence joins TRBV6-5 and TRBJ1-2; perhaps TRBD1 as D (6 bases). V was trimmed by 9 bases and J by 4 bases, leaving 15 bases between them. Germline loops: CDR1 MNHEY, CDR2 SVGAGI. This CDR3 has 13 residues. The DNA for the CDR3 is TGTGCCAGTGGGGGCTCTAGAACCTATGGCTACACCTTC. It specifies CASGGSRTYGYTF.

CDR3 loop: CASSESFPQRAGETQYF. CDR3 DNA: TGCGCCAGCAGTGAGTCCTTCCCTCAAAGGGCCGGAGAGACCCAGTACTTC. The rearrangement uses TRBV10-2 and TRBJ2-5; D not certain. The CDR3 is 17 residues long. CDR1 WSHSY and CDR2 SAAADI come from the germline V gene. V was cut by 0 bases and J by 4 bases, with 18 bases left in between.

This clone occurred a few times. The rearrangement links TRBV5-4 to TRBJ2-3; D gene ambiguous. The germline V gene encodes CDR1 SGHNT and CDR2 YYREEE (reference sequence). This CDR3 has 13 residues. V shed 0 bases and J shed 5 bases, with 7 bases lying between them. The chain's CDR3 is CASSLAGIDTQYF. In DNA form, the CDR3 reads TGTGCCAGCAGCTTGGCCGGAATAGATACGCAGTATTTT.

The V and J genes are TRBV25-1 and TRBJ1-5; unclear D gene. Germline V gene sequence: CDR1 MGHDK, CDR2 SYGVNS. V lost 10 bases to trimming and J lost 6 bases, with 7 bases between them. The CDR3 runs to 10 residues. DNA of the CDR3: TGTGCCATCATGGGTCAGCCCCAGCATTTT. This gives the protein CAIMGQPQHF.

The rearrangement joins TRBV19 to TRBJ1-4, with a possible D match to TRBD1 (5 bases). V was shortened by 11 bases and J by 2 bases, with 15 bases between the two germline ends. This CDR3 has 14 residues. Per the germline V gene, CDR1 is LNHDA and CDR2 is SQIVND (reference sequence). The CDR3 reads CASSTGGTNEKLFF. CDR3 DNA sequence: TGTGCCTCTAGCACCGGGGGTACTAATGAAAAACTGTTTTTT. Full variable domain (remainder filled in from reference TRBV19 and TRBJ1-4): DGGITQSPKYLFRKEGQNVTLSCEQNLNHDAMYWYRQDPGQGLRLIYYSQIVNDFQKGDIAEGYSVSREKKESFPLTVTSAQKNPTAFYLCASSTGGTNEKLFFGSGTQLSVL.

The chain couples TRBV7-9 to TRBJ2-1, with 9 bases that match TRBD1. J lost 0 bases, V lost 3 bases, and 0 bases had no gene match. The CDR3 sequence is 15 residues long. Germline-derived CDR1 and CDR2 are SEHNR and FQNEAQ (reference sequence). Here the CDR3 reads CASSLGQGSYNEQFF. The CDR3 nucleotides read TGTGCCAGCAGCTTGGGACAGGGCTCCTACAATGAGCAGTTCTTC.

This chain joins TRBV11-3 and TRBJ1-3; maybe TRBD1 (5 bases). This CDR3 contains 13 residues. Deletions cut 5 bases from V and 4 bases from J, with 9 bases between. Per the germline V gene, CDR1 is SGHNT and CDR2 is YENEEA. The CDR3 here is CASSDGAGNTIYF. The CDR3 bases are TGTGCCAGCAGCGACGGGGCAGGAAACACCATATATTTT.

V and J are TRBV27 and TRBJ2-3, with D perhaps matching TRBD2 (6 bases). The V end lost 8 bases, the J end lost 4 bases, and 19 bases lay between the germline ends. CDR3 length: 15 residues. Germline assignment: CDR1 MNHEY and CDR2 SMNVEV (reference sequence). This CDR3 is CASGPGSGLPDTQYF. The CDR3 DNA reads TGTGCCAGCGGCCCGGGGAGCGGGTTACCAGATACGCAGTATTTT.

The CDR3 region is CAWRPLDSEDSPLHF. Written as DNA, the CDR3 is TGTGCCTGGAGACCGCTGGACTCCGAAGATTCACCCCTCCACTTT. The chain recombines TRBV30 with TRBJ1-6, with D uncertain. The germline V and J ends were trimmed by 3 bases and 8 bases, with 17 bases remaining between them. The CDR3 runs to 15 residues. Germline lookup yields CDR1 GTSNPN and CDR2 SVGIG (reference sequence).

This chain joins TRBV7-9 and TRBJ2-1, with D maybe TRBD2 (5 bases). The CDR3 loop spans 14 amino acids. Trimming took 3 bases from V and 2 from J, leaving 8 bases between them. CDR1 SEHNR and CDR2 FQNEAQ come from the germline V gene (reference sequence). CDR3 DNA: TGTGCCAGCAGCTTCGGAGCGGCCTACAATGAGCAGTTCTTC. Encoded protein: CASSFGAAYNEQFF.